This entry is about one TCR beta chain. Per the authors' pipeline: Nucleated cell counts were estimated from reference gene primer amplification. Measured with immunoSEQ multiplex PCR; TCRdb has only the in-frame clones, and not every one. The V and J calls and clone size come from that table; D and trimming were worked out from the DNA. This table has tens of thousands of clones, 83% appearing once. The entry originates in a study of blood T cell repertoires in COVID-19. The CDR3 is 14 amino acids. Germline V CDR1 and CDR2: SGHDT, YYEEEE. Trimming took off 5 bases at V and 1 base at J, with 10 bases between the two ends.

The sequence came from a man older than 75 with acute or convalescent COVID-19. The rearrangement uses TRBV5-6 and TRBJ1-5; possible D gene TRBD1, 6 bases. The sample comprised peripheral blood. The CDR3 nucleotides are TGTGCCAGCAGACGAAGGGGGAGCAATCAGCCCCAGCATTTT. It specifies CASRRRGSNQPQHF.